Shown below are 25 T cell receptor beta chains from a single sample sequenced in a study of blood T cell repertoires in COVID-19. Libraries were prepared by immunoSEQ multiplex PCR; TCRdb keeps only in-frame clonotypes and omits some of them. The data contain more than 200,000 clones, approximately 78% of them singletons. The sequenced material came from peripheral blood. The receptors were gathered from a woman older than 75 with COVID-19, enrolled during active disease.

This chain connects TRBV6-5 to TRBJ2-1; 7 nucleotides agree with TRBD1. The V gene end was trimmed by 8 bases and the J gene end by 2 bases; junction bases not matched to a gene: 6. The CDR3 covers 14 residues. CDR1 is MNHEY and CDR2 is SVGAGI in the germline V gene. For the CDR3, the DNA is TGTGCCAGCTCCTACAGGGGCCCCTACAATGAGCAGTTCTTC. It encodes CASSYRGPYNEQFF.

This chain uses TRBV5-1 with TRBJ1-1, with 8 positions matching TRBD1. The CDR3 has 13 amino acids. CDR1 and CDR2 (germline): SGHRS, YFSETQ. V lost 0 bases and J lost 7; bases outside the gene matches: 2. The CDR3 reads CASSLAGTGEAFF. The CDR3 DNA reads TGCGCCAGCAGCTTGGCTGGGACAGGTGAAGCTTTCTTT.

The chain carries TRBV19 and TRBJ1-2; D is unclear. Germline loops: CDR1 LNHDA, CDR2 SQIVND (reference sequence). V gave up 8 bases and J gave up 4 bases, with 11 bases separating them. The length of the CDR3 is 12 residues. The CDR3 is CASSQEGYGYTF. The DNA for the CDR3 is TGTGCCAGTTCTCAGGAGGGCTATGGCTACACCTTC.

V usage is TRBV11-2 and J usage is TRBJ1-1, with a possible D match to TRBD1 (6 bases). The CDR3 runs 14 residues. The germline V and J ends were trimmed by 6 bases and 4 bases, with 15 bases remaining between them. Germline CDR1 reads SGHAT; CDR2 reads FQNNGV. Here the CDR3 reads CASRLIPGVTEAFF. The CDR3 DNA sequence: TGTGCCAGCAGACTAATTCCAGGGGTCACTGAAGCTTTCTTT. Using reference TRBV11-2 and TRBJ1-1 for the parts outside the CDR3, the full variable domain is EAGVAQSPRYKIIEKRQSVAFWCNPISGHATLYWYQQILGQGPKLLIQFQNNGVVDDSQLPKDRFSAERLKGVDSTLKIQPAKLEDSAVYLCASRLIPGVTEAFFGQGTRLTVV.

This chain joins TRBV5-5 and TRBJ2-7; no firm D call. There are 12 residues in the CDR3. Trimming cost V 6 bases and J 1 base, with 8 bases left between them. Looked up from germline, CDR1 is SGHKS and CDR2 is YYEKEE (reference sequence). The chain's CDR3 is CASNMESYEQYF. Here the CDR3 DNA reads TGTGCCAGCAACATGGAGTCCTACGAGCAGTACTTC.

Note on this clone: Additional DNA sequences in this sample encode the identical CDR3. The chain uses TRBV19 and TRBJ1-1; unclear D gene. Trimming shortened V by 1 base and J by 1 base, and 4 bases separated the two germline ends. The CDR3 consists of 13 residues. Germline lookup yields CDR1 LNHDA and CDR2 SQIVND (reference sequence). The CDR3 loop reads CASSIGQNTEAFF. CDR3 sequence (DNA): TGTGCCAGTAGTATAGGTCAGAACACTGAAGCTTTCTTT.

The DNA for the CDR3 is TGCGCCAGCAGCTGGACTAGCGGCACAGATACGCAGTATTTT. It encodes CASSWTSGTDTQYF. The chain uses TRBV5-1 and TRBJ2-3; TRBD2 matches 9 bases. CDR1 and CDR2 (germline): SGHRS, YFSETQ. Germline trimming cut 3 bases from V and 1 base from J; bases unmatched to any gene: 0. The CDR3 has 14 amino acids.

The V call is TRBV19, the J call TRBJ1-1; 7 bases agree with TRBD1. CDR1 and CDR2 (germline): LNHDA, SQIVND (reference sequence). The V segment lost 7 bases and the J segment 1 base; nucleotides outside the gene matches: 6. The CDR3 consists of 14 residues. DNA for the CDR3: TGTGCCAGTACAAGAGGGGGCGCGAACACTGAAGCTTTCTTT. This codes for CASTRGGANTEAFF.

Points on this clone: In the same sample, other DNA sequences code for this CDR3. The rearrangement joins TRBV12-3 or TRBV12-4 to TRBJ1-5; D uncertain. The CDR3 sequence is 11 residues long. The V end lost 4 bases, the J end lost 6 bases, and 4 bases lay between the germline ends. The CDR3 sequence is CASSSGQPQHF. Written as DNA, the CDR3 is TGTGCCAGCAGTTCGGGTCAGCCCCAGCATTTT.

The genes are TRBV7-8 and TRBJ2-2; maybe TRBD1 (6 bases). Germline loops: CDR1 SGHVS, CDR2 FQNEAQ. This CDR3 contains 12 residues. With 2 bases removed from V and 9 bases from J, the gap between germline ends came to 7 bases. The CDR3 DNA reads TGTGCCAGCAGCTTACAGGGGCGGGAGCTGTTTTTT. As protein: CASSLQGRELFF.

The V and J genes are TRBV19 and TRBJ2-2; TRBD1 aligns across 9 bases. Trimming cost V 4 bases and J 7 bases; bases outside gene matches: 7. CDR1 LNHDA and CDR2 SQIVND come from the germline V gene (reference sequence). The CDR3 extends over 15 amino acids. The CDR3: CASSTLTGGHGELFF. In DNA form, the CDR3 reads TGTGCCAGTAGTACCCTGACAGGGGGTCACGGGGAGCTGTTTTTT.

The chain links TRBV4-1 to TRBJ2-5; TRBD1 matches at 9 bases. CDR1 MGHRA and CDR2 YSYEKL come from the germline V gene. The CDR3 loop spans 14 amino acids. V gave up 0 bases and J gave up 5 bases; unmatched junction bases: 1. The CDR3 nucleotides are TGCGCCAGCAGCCAAGATGACAGGGGGGAGACCCAGTACTTC. Translating it yields CASSQDDRGETQYF.

V usage is TRBV3-1 (or the pseudogene TRBV3-2) and J usage is TRBJ1-1; D is perhaps TRBD1 (6 bases). There are 14 residues in the CDR3. V lost 2 bases to trimming and J lost 4 bases, with 11 bases between them. CDR1 is LGHDT, CDR2 YNNKEL, per germline (reference sequence). CDR3 bases: TGTGCCAGCAGCCAACAGGGGTGGGGCACTGAAGCTTTCTTT. Protein product: CASSQQGWGTEAFF.

CDR3 bases: TGTGCCTGGAGTGGAGGGACTCGGACGGAGCCCCAGCATTTT. Translation gives CAWSGGTRTEPQHF. The J gene is TRBJ1-5, the V gene TRBV30; D might be TRBD1 (5 bases). In germline, CDR1 is GTSNPN, CDR2 SVGIG (reference sequence). The CDR3 loop spans 14 amino acids. V dropped 1 base and J dropped 8 bases, with 15 bases sitting between them.

The chain is built from TRBV29-1 and TRBJ1-5, with a possible D match to TRBD1 (6 bases). V lost 6 bases and J lost 3, with 12 bases in between. Per germline, CDR1 SQVTM and CDR2 ANQGSEA. This CDR3 has 13 amino acids. This CDR3 is CSVRDNYNQPQHF. The CDR3 DNA is TGCAGCGTCCGGGACAACTACAATCAGCCCCAGCATTTT.

The rearrangement uses TRBV7-9 and TRBJ2-7, with D maybe TRBD1 (6 bases). Germline-derived CDR1 and CDR2 are SEHNR and FQNEAQ (reference sequence). The CDR3 loop spans 15 amino acids. The ends were cut back, 5 bases at V and 0 bases at J, with 14 bases in the middle. The CDR3 DNA reads TGTGCCAGCAGCAGAACAGGGTCTCCCTCCTACGAGCAGTACTTC. It codes for CASSRTGSPSYEQYF. The complete variable domain, with remaining parts taken from reference TRBV7-9 and TRBJ2-7, reads DTGVSQNPRHKITKRGQNVTFRCDPISEHNRLYWYRQTLGQGPEFLTYFQNEAQLEKSRLLSDRFSAERPKGSFSTLEIQRTEQGDSAMYLCASSRTGSPSYEQYFGPGTRLTVT.

The gene calls are TRBV30 and TRBJ2-3, with a tentative D call TRBD2 (6 bases). Per germline, CDR1 GTSNPN and CDR2 SVGIG (reference sequence). There are 13 residues in the CDR3. Trimming took off 2 bases at V and 6 bases at J, with 12 bases between the two ends. The CDR3 here is CAWSTLARDTQYF. The CDR3 coding sequence is TGTGCCTGGAGTACTCTAGCGCGCGATACGCAGTATTTT.

The J gene is TRBJ1-3, the V gene TRBV28; D is undetermined. Trimming removed 7 bases at V and 0 bases at J, with 13 bases between. Germline CDR1 reads MDHEN; CDR2 reads SYDVKM. The CDR3 contains 15 residues. This chain's CDR3 is CASTSGAASGNTIYF. CDR3 in DNA: TGTGCCAGCACCTCCGGAGCGGCCTCTGGAAACACCATATATTTT.

This sequence joins TRBV29-1 and TRBJ2-7; the match to TRBD1 covers 7 bases. The V segment lost 4 bases and the J segment 1 base; nucleotides outside the gene matches: 4. Germline V gene lookup returns CDR1 SQVTM and CDR2 ANQGSEA. This CDR3 is 13 amino acids long. This chain's CDR3 is CSVVTGKSYEQYF. For the CDR3, the DNA is TGCAGCGTTGTGACAGGGAAGTCCTACGAGCAGTACTTC.

This clone has only a few counts. The V and J genes are TRBV19 and TRBJ2-6, with 8 nucleotides matching TRBD2. This CDR3 has 22 amino acids. The germline CDR1 and CDR2 sequences are LNHDA and SQIVND (reference sequence). The V segment lost 6 bases and the J segment 0 bases; nucleotides outside the gene matches: 22. CDR3 DNA sequence: TGTGCCAGTAGGAGCCTGGGCGGGAGGCCCACGCTGAGGACCTCTGGGGCCAACGTCCTGACTTTC. Encoded protein: CASRSLGGRPTLRTSGANVLTF.

A single count supports this clone. The V gene is TRBV11-1, the J gene TRBJ1-2; D gene ambiguous. V lost 2 bases and J lost 4, with 11 bases in between. The CDR3 loop spans 14 amino acids. Germline lookup yields CDR1 SGHAT and CDR2 FQDESV (reference sequence). The DNA of the CDR3 is TGTGCCAGCAGCTTACGAGGGCTCGGCTATGGCTACACCTTC. Translation: CASSLRGLGYGYTF. The complete variable domain, with remaining parts taken from reference TRBV11-1 and TRBJ1-2, reads EAEVAQSPRYKITEKSQAVAFWCDPISGHATLYWYRQILGQGPELLVQFQDESVVDDSQLPKDRFSAERLKGVDSTLKIQPAELGDSAMYLCASSLRGLGYGYTFGSGTRLTVV.

This chain joins TRBV9 and TRBJ1-2; TRBD1 aligns across 7 bases. The CDR3 loop spans 14 amino acids. The ends lost 4 bases at V and 4 bases at J; junction bases unmatched: 7. The V gene's germline CDR1 is SGDLS and CDR2 YYNGEE. As DNA, the CDR3 is TGTGCCAGCAGCCCAGACCAGGGGGGCTATGGCTACACCTTC. Translated, it gives CASSPDQGGYGYTF.

This chain joins TRBV28 and TRBJ1-2; D gene unclear. Germline assignment: CDR1 MDHEN and CDR2 SYDVKM. The CDR3 has 11 residues. V was clipped by 7 bases and J by 4 bases, with 7 bases between them. The chain's CDR3 is CASKASYGYTF. CDR3 DNA: TGTGCCAGCAAAGCAAGCTATGGCTACACCTTC.

This rearrangement joins TRBV11-2 to TRBJ1-1; 7 bases agree with TRBD1. The CDR3 sequence is 14 residues long. Germline V gives CDR1 SGHAT, CDR2 FQNNGV. Losses at the gene ends were 5 bases for V and 5 bases for J; bases not matched to a gene: 8. CDR3 region: CASSVNDRATEAFF. The CDR3 bases are TGTGCCAGCAGCGTGAATGACAGGGCGACTGAAGCTTTCTTT.

The CDR3 reads CATSRGFQVSNQPQHF. Written as DNA, the CDR3 is TGTGCCACCAGCAGAGGTTTCCAGGTTAGCAATCAGCCCCAGCATTTT. The chain couples TRBV15 to TRBJ1-5; D gene ambiguous. The V gene lost 1 base and the J gene lost 0 bases, with 10 bases spanning the gap. Germline V gene lookup returns CDR1 LNHNV and CDR2 YYDKDF (reference sequence). This CDR3 comprises 16 residues.